A selection of T cell receptor beta chains follows, all from one sample in a study of blood T cell repertoires in COVID-19. The table came from immunoSEQ multiplex PCR; TCRdb's copy has only in-frame clones and leaves some out. The repertoire holds some 200,000 clones, with approximately 82% as singletons. The sequenced sample consisted of peripheral blood. These receptors all stem from a man aged 50-59 years with active or convalescent COVID-19. CDR3s include the opening cysteine and the closing phenylalanine or tryptophan. Fields, in order: D gene, J gene, V gene, clone size, CDR3 DNA, CDR3 protein. D genes are given only for firm matches. Clone size is given for some rows only: seen once, a few or many times, or a class if the clone is expanded.

d_call: TRBD1
j_call: TRBJ2-2
v_call: TRBV6-6
clone_size: NA
cdr3_nt: TGTGCCAGCAGTTACGGACAGGGCGACACCGGGGAGCTGTTTTTT
cdr3_aa: CASSYGQGDTGELFF

d_call: TRBD2
j_call: TRBJ2-1
v_call: TRBV6-2/TRBV6-3
clone_size: NA
cdr3_nt: TGTGCCAGCAGTTACGGGACTAGCGGTTACAATGAGCAGTTCTTC
cdr3_aa: CASSYGTSGYNEQFF

d_call: NA
j_call: TRBJ1-1
v_call: TRBV5-4
clone_size: NA
cdr3_nt: TGTGCCAGCAGCCTATCCGTGGGGACAAAAAAAGCTTTCTTT
cdr3_aa: CASSLSVGTKKAFF

d_call: NA
j_call: TRBJ1-6
v_call: TRBV3-1/TRBV3-2
clone_size: NA
cdr3_nt: TGTGCCAGCAGCCAAGATAAGGCAGGCTCCTATAATTCACCCCTCCACTTT
cdr3_aa: CASSQDKAGSYNSPLHF

d_call: NA
j_call: TRBJ1-5
v_call: TRBV7-2
clone_size: many
cdr3_nt: TGTGCCAGCAGCTCCAAGACAGCGCAAGGCGGCAATCAGCCCCAGCATTTT
cdr3_aa: CASSSKTAQGGNQPQHF

d_call: NA
j_call: TRBJ1-1
v_call: TRBV7-3
clone_size: NA
cdr3_nt: TGTGCCAGCAGCCCTCAGGGTGGTAGCACTGAAGCTTTCTTT
cdr3_aa: CASSPQGGSTEAFF

d_call: NA
j_call: TRBJ2-5
v_call: TRBV29-1
clone_size: once
cdr3_nt: TGCAGTGTCGGGGAGTACCAAGAGACCCAGTACTTC
cdr3_aa: CSVGEYQETQYF

d_call: TRBD2
j_call: TRBJ2-3
v_call: TRBV7-6
clone_size: NA
cdr3_nt: TGTGCCAGCAGCTTAGAAGGCGGGAGGGCTGGCACAGATACGCAGTATTTT
cdr3_aa: CASSLEGGRAGTDTQYF

d_call: NA
j_call: TRBJ2-1
v_call: TRBV14
clone_size: NA
cdr3_nt: TGTGCCAGCAGCCAATATCGCCGCGGGTACAATGAGCAGTTCTTC
cdr3_aa: CASSQYRRGYNEQFF

d_call: NA
j_call: TRBJ1-1
v_call: TRBV9
clone_size: NA
cdr3_nt: TGTGCCAGCAGCCCCCAGGGGAGAGGAACTGAAGCTTTCTTT
cdr3_aa: CASSPQGRGTEAFF

d_call: NA
j_call: TRBJ1-2
v_call: TRBV7-2
clone_size: few
cdr3_nt: TGTGCCAGCAGCTTATCGCCGTCGGGGTATGGCTACACCTTC
cdr3_aa: CASSLSPSGYGYTF

d_call: TRBD2
j_call: TRBJ2-1
v_call: TRBV2
clone_size: NA
cdr3_nt: TGTGCCAGCAGTGATAGTTCCCGGGAGGGCGAGCAGTTCTTC
cdr3_aa: CASSDSSREGEQFF

d_call: NA
j_call: TRBJ1-6
v_call: TRBV3-1/TRBV3-2
clone_size: NA
cdr3_nt: TGTGCCAGCAGCCTCGAAGCGGGGCTTGGTTCACCCCTCCACTTT
cdr3_aa: CASSLEAGLGSPLHF

d_call: NA
j_call: TRBJ1-1
v_call: TRBV2
clone_size: NA
cdr3_nt: TGTGCCAGCAGTGACCCTCAGGGGAACACTGAAGCTTTCTTT
cdr3_aa: CASSDPQGNTEAFF

d_call: TRBD1
j_call: TRBJ1-1
v_call: TRBV5-1
clone_size: NA
cdr3_nt: TGCGCCAGCAGCTCGGACAGGGGGCGCGGGGAGACTGAAGCTTTCTTT
cdr3_aa: CASSSDRGRGETEAFF

d_call: NA
j_call: TRBJ2-7
v_call: TRBV5-1
clone_size: few
cdr3_nt: TGCGCCAGCAGTTATCGGACGTTCGTCGGGGACGAGCAGTACTTC
cdr3_aa: CASSYRTFVGDEQYF

d_call: NA
j_call: TRBJ1-1
v_call: TRBV12-3/TRBV12-4
clone_size: NA
cdr3_nt: TGTGCCAGCAGTTTGTCAGGAAACACTGAAGCTTTCTTT
cdr3_aa: CASSLSGNTEAFF

d_call: NA
j_call: TRBJ2-1
v_call: TRBV27
clone_size: NA
cdr3_nt: TGTGCCAGCAGTTTACTGCCCTCGCCCCTTTTGGGCCATGAGCAGTTCTTC
cdr3_aa: CASSLLPSPLLGHEQFF

d_call: NA
j_call: TRBJ1-2
v_call: TRBV9
clone_size: NA
cdr3_nt: TGTGCCAGCAGCTCCCGGGGGATTGACGATGGCTACACCTTC
cdr3_aa: CASSSRGIDDGYTF

d_call: NA
j_call: TRBJ1-4
v_call: TRBV5-1
clone_size: NA
cdr3_nt: TGCGCCAGCAGTACGGAAGGAGGGACTAATGAAAAACTGTTTTTT
cdr3_aa: CASSTEGGTNEKLFF

d_call: NA
j_call: TRBJ1-1
v_call: TRBV19
clone_size: NA
cdr3_nt: TGTGCCTGCAACAGGGAAGGAGACACTGAAGCTTTCTTT
cdr3_aa: CACNREGDTEAFF

d_call: TRBD2
j_call: TRBJ2-2
v_call: TRBV19
clone_size: few
cdr3_nt: TGTGCCAGTAGTACGGGGACTAGCGGGGTAAACGGGGAGCTGTTTTTT
cdr3_aa: CASSTGTSGVNGELFF

d_call: NA
j_call: TRBJ1-1
v_call: TRBV10-3
clone_size: NA
cdr3_nt: TGTGCCATCGCCTCGACAGAATTCACTGAAGCTTTCTTT
cdr3_aa: CAIASTEFTEAFF

d_call: NA
j_call: TRBJ1-1
v_call: TRBV5-6
clone_size: NA
cdr3_nt: TGTGCCAGCAGCCCCTTGGGAGGATTGAACACTGAAGCTTTCTTT
cdr3_aa: CASSPLGGLNTEAFF